This is a list of T cell receptor beta chains from one sample in a study of post-analysis software for immune sequencing data. From the PCR reads, TCRdb called clonotypes with MiXCR, one entry per CDR3 protein. Of around 500,000 distinct CDR3 sequences listed, about a third were seen once; the top ten hold roughly 6%. The sequencing input was blood. The source is a girl aged 2 to 17 with multiple sclerosis. CDR3s include the opening cysteine and the closing phenylalanine or tryptophan. D genes are given only for firm matches. Part of the rows lack a size; the others show once, few, many or a class for expanded clones.

J: TRBJ1-5; D: .; V: TRBV10-3; size: .; CDR3: CAISAGRQPQHF; DNA: TGTGCCATCAGTGCAGGGAGGCAGCCCCAGCATTTT
J: TRBJ2-3; D: TRBD2; V: TRBV9; size: .; CDR3: CASSVVASGEGTDTQYF; DNA: TGTGCCAGCAGCGTAGTGGCTAGCGGGGAGGGTACAGATACGCAGTATTTT
J: TRBJ2-7; D: TRBD1; V: TRBV19; size: .; CDR3: CASSPLGQSYEQYF; DNA: TGTGCCAGTAGCCCACTGGGACAGTCCTACGAGCAGTACTTC
J: TRBJ2-3; D: .; V: TRBV5-1; size: .; CDR3: CASSFLPIVADTQYF; DNA: TGCGCCAGCAGCTTCCTCCCGATAGTAGCAGATACGCAGTATTTT
J: TRBJ1-1; D: .; V: TRBV12-3/TRBV12-4; size: .; CDR3: CASRGRGYTEAFF; DNA: TGTGCCAGCAGAGGCAGGGGTTACACTGAAGCTTTCTTT
J: TRBJ2-7; D: .; V: TRBV29-1; size: .; CDR3: CSVVRGTGNEQYF; DNA: TGCAGCGTTGTACGGGGAACGGGGAACGAGCAGTACTTC
J: TRBJ1-2; D: .; V: TRBV29-1; size: .; CDR3: CSVALYGGLDYGYTF; DNA: TGCAGCGTTGCTCTCTATGGGGGATTGGACTATGGCTACACCTTC
J: TRBJ2-2; D: .; V: TRBV5-1; size: once; CDR3: CASRSSYTGELFF; DNA: TGCGCCAGCAGAAGCAGCTACACCGGGGAGCTGTTTTTT
J: TRBJ2-7; D: .; V: TRBV5-1; size: .; CDR3: CASSLGTGRGYEQYF; DNA: TGCGCCAGCAGCTTGGGTACCGGCAGAGGGTACGAGCAGTACTTC
J: TRBJ1-6; D: TRBD1; V: TRBV7-2; size: .; CDR3: CASSPRTGNNSPLHF; DNA: TGTGCCAGCAGCCCCCGGACAGGGAATAATTCACCCCTCCACTTT
J: TRBJ2-5; D: .; V: TRBV5-1; size: few; CDR3: CASSMGLDQETQYF; DNA: TGCGCCAGCTCCATGGGACTGGATCAAGAGACCCAGTACTTC
J: TRBJ1-5; D: .; V: TRBV6-6; size: .; CDR3: CASSQMPEGAPQHF; DNA: TGTGCCAGCAGTCAAATGCCGGAGGGTGCGCCCCAGCATTTT
J: TRBJ2-7; D: TRBD1; V: TRBV2; size: .; CDR3: CASSQGTGWFNEQYF; DNA: TGTGCCAGCAGTCAGGGGACAGGGTGGTTCAACGAGCAGTACTTC
J: TRBJ2-1; D: .; V: TRBV12-3/TRBV12-4; size: .; CDR3: CASSRLAYNEQFF; DNA: TGTGCCAGCAGTAGATTGGCTTACAATGAGCAGTTCTTC
J: TRBJ2-7; D: TRBD2; V: TRBV7-8; size: .; CDR3: CASSPGTIDYEQYF; DNA: TGTGCCAGCAGCCCCGGGACTATAGACTACGAGCAGTACTTC
J: TRBJ2-7; D: TRBD1; V: TRBV3-1; size: .; CDR3: CASRRTGVHEQYF; DNA: TGTGCCAGCAGACGCACAGGGGTTCACGAGCAGTACTTC
J: TRBJ2-1; D: TRBD1; V: TRBV29-1; size: .; CDR3: CSVEERRSDRAGFEQFF; DNA: TGCAGCGTTGAAGAGCGCCGGTCCGACAGGGCCGGATTTGAGCAGTTCTTC
J: TRBJ2-1; D: TRBD2; V: TRBV7-8; size: few; CDR3: CASSLGLAGGEQFF; DNA: TGTGCCAGCAGCTTAGGACTAGCGGGGGGTGAGCAGTTCTTC
J: TRBJ2-3; D: .; V: TRBV12-3/TRBV12-4; size: .; CDR3: CASSPSRGFTDTQYF; DNA: TGTGCCAGCAGTCCTTCCCGGGGGTTCACAGATACGCAGTATTTT
J: TRBJ1-2; D: .; V: TRBV20-1; size: few; CDR3: CSARDGQQLNYGYTF; DNA: TGCAGTGCTAGAGATGGTCAGCAACTTAACTATGGCTACACCTTC
J: TRBJ2-4; D: TRBD1; V: TRBV20-1; size: .; CDR3: CSARDPQGAGNIQYF; DNA: TGCAGTGCTAGAGATCCCCAGGGGGCAGGGAACATTCAGTACTTC
J: TRBJ2-5; D: .; V: TRBV12-3/TRBV12-4; size: .; CDR3: CASSFPPGGEQYF; DNA: TGTGCCAGCAGTTTCCCGCCCGGAGGAGAGCAGTACTTC
J: TRBJ2-7; D: .; V: TRBV4-2; size: few; CDR3: CASSQRQGYEQYF; DNA: TGTGCCAGCAGCCAACGGCAGGGATACGAGCAGTACTTC
J: TRBJ2-1; D: .; V: TRBV25-1; size: few; CDR3: CASSEWYKNNEQFF; DNA: TGTGCCAGCAGTGAATGGTACAAGAACAATGAGCAGTTCTTC
J: TRBJ1-2; D: .; V: TRBV27; size: .; CDR3: CASKGVEGGRYGYTF; DNA: TGTGCCAGCAAAGGCGTGGAGGGGGGGAGGTATGGCTACACCTTC
J: TRBJ2-7; D: TRBD1; V: TRBV6-5; size: .; CDR3: CASRIGQAGTYEQYF; DNA: TGTGCCAGCCGAATTGGACAGGCTGGAACCTACGAGCAGTACTTC
J: TRBJ1-6; D: TRBD1; V: TRBV6-5; size: few; CDR3: CASNLGTAYSPLHF; DNA: TGTGCCAGCAACCTTGGGACAGCATATTCACCCCTCCACTTT
J: TRBJ2-1; D: TRBD2; V: TRBV5-1; size: .; CDR3: CASSYVGQLGGGEQFF; DNA: TGCGCCAGCAGTTACGTGGGCCAACTAGGCGGGGGTGAGCAGTTCTTC
J: TRBJ1-4; D: .; V: TRBV3-1; size: .; CDR3: CASSHGGYEKLFF; DNA: TGTGCCAGCAGCCACGGGGGTTATGAAAAACTGTTTTTT
J: TRBJ1-5; D: .; V: TRBV6-6; size: .; CDR3: CASAKGDQPQHF; DNA: TGTGCCAGCGCGAAGGGAGATCAGCCCCAGCATTTT
J: TRBJ2-3; D: TRBD1; V: TRBV11-2; size: few; CDR3: CASSLGSPGQDPDTQYF; DNA: TGTGCCAGCAGCTTAGGATCCCCGGGACAGGACCCGGATACGCAGTATTTT
J: TRBJ2-5; D: .; V: TRBV9; size: .; CDR3: CASTGSTYQETQYF; DNA: TGTGCCAGCACCGGATCCACGTACCAAGAGACCCAGTACTTC
J: TRBJ1-2; D: .; V: TRBV12-3/TRBV12-4; size: few; CDR3: CASSSPLEGYGYTF; DNA: TGTGCCAGCAGTTCCCCCCTGGAAGGCTATGGCTACACCTTC
J: TRBJ2-3; D: .; V: TRBV20-1; size: few; CDR3: CSAEVGRGQTTQYF; DNA: TGCAGTGCTGAAGTTGGGAGGGGACAGACTACGCAGTATTTT
J: TRBJ2-7; D: .; V: TRBV10-3; size: .; CDR3: CAISARDNSYEQYF; DNA: TGTGCCATCAGTGCCCGGGACAATTCCTACGAGCAGTACTTC
J: TRBJ1-4; D: .; V: TRBV14; size: once; CDR3: CASSQGLQSIATNEKLFF; DNA: TGTGCCAGCAGCCAAGGTTTGCAGTCGATTGCAACTAATGAAAAACTGTTTTTT